The 23 T cell receptor beta chains below were found in one sample sequenced in a study of cytomegalovirus exposure and HLA in healthy donors. It was with 60 Vbeta and 13 Jbeta primers that the PCR ran. Using immunoSEQ multiplex PCR, the repertoire was profiled, and TCRdb retains in-frame clones only, with some absent. The sample lists 95,000 to 150,000 clones, more than 55% occurring once. The specimen sequenced was PBMCs. The source of these receptors is a man younger than 35 in good health and CMV-seronegative.

Only a few counts were recorded for this clone. The chain employs TRBV5-1 and TRBJ2-1, with 9 bases that match TRBD2. Germline V gives CDR1 SGHRS, CDR2 YFSETQ. J was trimmed by 5 bases and V by 4 bases; bases with no gene match: 10. This CDR3 spans 16 amino acids. CDR3 sequence: CASSPISGGANNEQFF. The CDR3 region has the DNA TGCGCCAGCAGCCCAATTAGCGGGGGTGCAAACAATGAGCAGTTCTTC.

The V call is TRBV11-2, the J call TRBJ1-1; D ambiguous. V lost 5 bases and J 0 bases, leaving 10 bases between the germline ends. The CDR3 has 14 amino acids. Per germline, CDR1 SGHAT and CDR2 FQNNGV. The CDR3 here is CASSHRQLNTEAFF. The CDR3, as DNA: TGTGCCAGCAGCCACAGACAACTGAACACTGAAGCTTTCTTT.

Written as DNA, the CDR3 is TGTGCCAGCACAACCCAGGGGGCGAATGAGCAGTTCTTC. Residues: CASTTQGANEQFF. J is TRBJ2-1 and V is TRBV18, with 8 bases matching TRBD1. The CDR3 is made up of 13 amino acids. The V segment lost 8 bases and the J segment 7 bases; nucleotides outside the gene matches: 7. Germline V gene lookup returns CDR1 KGHSH and CDR2 LQKENI.

The rearrangement uses TRBV5-4 and TRBJ2-3; 14 positions match TRBD2. CDR1 is SGHNT, CDR2 YYREEE, per germline (reference sequence). With 0 bases clipped from V and 14 bases from J, the junction kept 8 bases outside the gene matches. The length of the CDR3 is 15 residues. The CDR3 reads CASSLEGLAGEESYF. The CDR3 nucleotides read TGTGCCAGCAGCTTGGAGGGACTAGCGGGAGAGGAGTCGTATTTT.

The chain links TRBV9 to TRBJ2-5, with D possibly matching TRBD1 (6 bases). The germline gives CDR1 SGDLS, CDR2 YYNGEE. The CDR3 length is 14 residues. V was clipped by 3 bases and J by 2 bases, with 11 bases between them. The CDR3: CASSAQDRQETQYF. The DNA for the CDR3 is TGTGCCAGCAGCGCACAGGACAGACAAGAGACCCAGTACTTC. Together with reference TRBV9 and TRBJ2-5, the CDR3 gives the full variable domain: DSGVTQTPKHLITATGQRVTLRCSPRSGDLSVYWYQQSLDQGLQFLIQYYNGEERAKGNILERFSAQQFPDLHSELNLSSLELGDSALYFCASSAQDRQETQYFGPGTRLLVL.

This sequence joins TRBV7-8 and TRBJ2-4; D perhaps matches TRBD1 (6 bases). Trimming left V 5 bases short and J 4 bases short, with 18 bases between. The CDR3 totals 16 residues. Germline lookup yields CDR1 SGHVS and CDR2 FQNEAQ. CDR3: CASSQTGTLRKNIQYF. In DNA, the CDR3 is TGTGCCAGCAGCCAAACCGGGACATTGAGGAAAAACATTCAGTACTTC.

The CDR3 protein is CASSPSGLAGPHTQYF. CDR3 DNA sequence: TGTGCCAGCTCACCCTCAGGACTAGCGGGGCCCCATACGCAGTATTTT. The chain employs TRBV18 and TRBJ2-3; 12 bases agree with TRBD2. V was pared by 3 bases and J by 7 bases, with 8 bases of the junction left unmatched. CDR1 and CDR2 from the germline V gene are KGHSH and LQKENI. CDR3 length equals 16 residues.

V and J are TRBV6-6 and TRBJ2-7; 9 positions match TRBD2. Germline V gene lookup returns CDR1 MNHNY and CDR2 SVGAGI (reference sequence). The junction had 9 bases not matched to a gene; V was cut back by 5 bases and J by 7 bases. CDR3 length equals 14 residues. The CDR3 coding sequence is TGTGCCAGCAGTGAGAGCGGGGGGAGAGGGGAGCAGTACTTC. As protein: CASSESGGRGEQYF.

The chain joins TRBV28 to TRBJ1-5, with a weak D call TRBD1 (6 bases). The CDR3 covers 13 residues. V shed 6 bases and J shed 2 bases, with 8 bases lying between them. Germline V lookup: CDR1 MDHEN, CDR2 SYDVKM. The CDR3 region is CASRSGGNQPQHF. DNA of the CDR3: TGTGCCAGCAGATCAGGGGGCAATCAGCCCCAGCATTTT.

DNA for the CDR3: TGTGCCAGCAGCGGCTCCGGGACAGGGACTTCAAACACTGAAGCTTTCTTT. The encoded protein is CASSGSGTGTSNTEAFF. The chain employs TRBV5-4 and TRBJ1-1, with 9 bases lining up with TRBD1. In germline, CDR1 is SGHNT, CDR2 YYREEE (reference sequence). This CDR3 comprises 17 residues. Trimming cost V 4 bases and J 2 bases; bases outside gene matches: 12.

J is TRBJ2-7 and V is TRBV5-1, with a possible D match to TRBD2 (5 bases). This CDR3 comprises 15 residues. The germline V and J ends were trimmed by 0 bases and 6 bases, with 16 bases remaining between them. The germline gives CDR1 SGHRS, CDR2 YFSETQ. The CDR3 region is CASSLELGSVVEQYF. The CDR3 region has the DNA TGCGCCAGCAGCTTGGAGTTAGGGAGCGTGGTCGAGCAGTACTTC.

This clone showed up just a few times. The V call is TRBV9, the J call TRBJ2-1, with 7 bases matching TRBD2. The germline V gene has CDR1 SGDLS and CDR2 YYNGEE. The V segment lost 0 bases and the J segment 4 bases; nucleotides outside the gene matches: 4. The CDR3 is 15 residues long. As DNA, the CDR3 is TGTGCCAGCAGCGTAGCTAGCGGCCTATACAATGAGCAGTTCTTC. It codes for CASSVASGLYNEQFF.

The CDR3 protein is CASKGQGNTEAFF. The CDR3, as DNA: TGTGCCAGTAAGGGCCAGGGGAACACTGAAGCTTTCTTT. The chain carries TRBV7-3 and TRBJ1-1; perhaps TRBD1 as D (5 bases). Trimming left V 9 bases short and J 1 base short, with 12 bases between. The length of the CDR3 is 13 residues. The germline CDR1 and CDR2 sequences are SGHTA and FQGTGA.

The chain couples TRBV5-1 to TRBJ2-2, with TRBD2 identical over 15 bases. The trim removed 4 bases at V and 2 bases at J, leaving 9 bases unmatched. The CDR3 is 19 amino acids. Germline V gene sequence: CDR1 SGHRS, CDR2 YFSETQ. In nucleotides, the CDR3 is TGCGCCAGCAGCAGGACGGGGACTAGCGGGGGGTTTAACACCGGGGAGCTGTTTTTT. This encodes CASSRTGTSGGFNTGELFF.

This chain joins TRBV14 and TRBJ1-3; possibly TRBD1 for D (5 bases). The V end lost 0 bases, the J end lost 3 bases, and 9 bases lay between the germline ends. This CDR3 region has 15 residues. Germline-derived CDR1 and CDR2 are SGHDN and FVKESK. CDR3 residues: CASSQDFRVGNTIYF. In nucleotides, the CDR3 is TGTGCCAGCAGCCAAGATTTCAGGGTTGGAAACACCATATATTTT.

This clone appeared a few times. This chain links TRBV5-6 with TRBJ1-1; a weak D match, TRBD1 (6 bases). Germline V gene lookup returns CDR1 SGHDT and CDR2 YYEEEE. The V gene lost 4 bases and the J gene lost 1 base, with 14 bases spanning the gap. The CDR3 is made up of 15 amino acids. The CDR3 DNA is TGTGCCAGCAGCGCCTTGGGGGCCTGGAACACTGAAGCTTTCTTT. Its protein is CASSALGAWNTEAFF.

CDR3 bases: TGTGCCAGCAGCGGGGGGACTAGCGGCCGCACAGATACGCAGTATTTT. Translating it yields CASSGGTSGRTDTQYF. The V gene is TRBV9, the J gene TRBJ2-3; 11 bases agree with TRBD2. V lost 3 bases to trimming and J lost 1 base; unmatched junction nucleotides: 4. CDR3 size: 16 residues. Germline assignment: CDR1 SGDLS and CDR2 YYNGEE.

The rearrangement joins TRBV10-3 to TRBJ1-2; perhaps TRBD1 as D (5 bases). The V gene lost 2 bases and the J gene lost 6 bases, with 10 bases spanning the gap. Germline V gene data show CDR1 as ENHRY and CDR2 as SYGVKD. This CDR3 region has 13 residues. CDR3 sequence reads: CAISETGVDGYTF. Written as DNA, the CDR3 is TGTGCCATCAGTGAGACAGGTGTGGATGGCTACACCTTC.

The rearrangement joins TRBV5-4 to TRBJ1-3; D might be TRBD1 (5 bases). The CDR3 has 15 amino acids. The V gene lost 3 bases and the J gene lost 4 bases, with 14 bases spanning the gap. The germline V gene encodes CDR1 SGHNT and CDR2 YYREEE (reference sequence). CDR3 sequence: CASSSGVGLGNTIYF. The CDR3 DNA follows: TGTGCCAGCAGCTCTGGTGTGGGACTGGGAAACACCATATATTTT.

This sequence joins TRBV28 and TRBJ1-3; maybe TRBD1 (5 bases). CDR1 and CDR2 from the germline V gene are MDHEN and SYDVKM. Trimming took off 6 bases at V and 8 bases at J, with 20 bases between the two ends. This CDR3 region has 15 residues. Here the CDR3 reads CASSPVRQGPDTIYF. DNA of the CDR3: TGTGCCAGCAGCCCTGTTCGGCAGGGCCCAGACACCATATATTTT.

V and J are TRBV30 and TRBJ1-1; 9 nucleotides match TRBD1. This CDR3 has 14 amino acids. The ends lost 2 bases at V and 7 bases at J; junction bases unmatched: 8. From germline, CDR1 is GTSNPN and CDR2 SVGIG (reference sequence). The DNA of the CDR3 is TGTGCCTGGAGTCCCGGGACAGGGAATGGTGAAGCTTTCTTT. It is translated as CAWSPGTGNGEAFF. Combining the CDR3 with reference TRBV30 and TRBJ1-1 gives the whole variable domain SQTIHQWPATLVQPVGSPLSLECTVEGTSNPNLYWYRQAAGRGLQLLFYSVGIGQISSEVPQNLSASRPQDRQFILSSKKLLLSDSGFYLCAWSPGTGNGEAFFGQGTRLTVV.

V is TRBV7-2 and J is TRBJ1-2; D gene uncertain. V dropped 2 bases and J dropped 5 bases, with 15 bases sitting between them. This CDR3 contains 15 residues. Germline V lookup: CDR1 SGHTA, CDR2 FQGNSA. In DNA, the CDR3 is TGTGCCAGCAGCTTATTGTACGAGACTCAGTATGGCTACACCTTC. Its protein is CASSLLYETQYGYTF.

This clone was detected only a few times. V usage is TRBV15 and J usage is TRBJ2-7; the D gene is possibly TRBD1 (6 bases). V lost 0 bases and J lost 3, with 15 bases in between. The CDR3 runs 16 residues. Germline V gene lookup returns CDR1 LNHNV and CDR2 YYDKDF (reference sequence). CDR3 coding DNA: TGTGCCACCAGCAGAGATCAGGGCAGGGGCTTCTACGAGCAGTACTTC. It translates to CATSRDQGRGFYEQYF.